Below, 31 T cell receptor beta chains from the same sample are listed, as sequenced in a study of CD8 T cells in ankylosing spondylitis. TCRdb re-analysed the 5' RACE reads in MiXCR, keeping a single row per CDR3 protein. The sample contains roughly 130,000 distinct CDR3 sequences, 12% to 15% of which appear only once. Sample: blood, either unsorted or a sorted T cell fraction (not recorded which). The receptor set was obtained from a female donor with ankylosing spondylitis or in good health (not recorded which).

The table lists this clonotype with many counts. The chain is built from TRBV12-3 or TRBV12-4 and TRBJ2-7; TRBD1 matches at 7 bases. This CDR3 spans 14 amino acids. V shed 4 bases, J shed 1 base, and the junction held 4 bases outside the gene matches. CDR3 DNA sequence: TGTGCCAGCAGTTGGACAGGCAAATCCTACGAGCAGTACTTC. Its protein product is CASSWTGKSYEQYF.

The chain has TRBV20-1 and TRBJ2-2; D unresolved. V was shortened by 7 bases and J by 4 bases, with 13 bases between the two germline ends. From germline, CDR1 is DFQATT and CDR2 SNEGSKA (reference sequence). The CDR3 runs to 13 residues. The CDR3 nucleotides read TGCAGTGTGCCTATCCCGGTCACCGGGGAGCTGTTTTTT. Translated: CSVPIPVTGELFF.

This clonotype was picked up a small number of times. CDR3 residues: CASSHSGGSGELFF. The DNA of the CDR3 is TGTGCCAGCAGCCACTCGGGGGGGTCCGGGGAGCTGTTTTTT. The V gene is TRBV7-8, the J gene TRBJ2-2, with TRBD2 matching over 8 bases. The CDR3 runs 14 residues. CDR1 and CDR2 (germline): SGHVS, FQNEAQ. J was trimmed by 6 bases and V by 5 bases; bases with no gene match: 5.

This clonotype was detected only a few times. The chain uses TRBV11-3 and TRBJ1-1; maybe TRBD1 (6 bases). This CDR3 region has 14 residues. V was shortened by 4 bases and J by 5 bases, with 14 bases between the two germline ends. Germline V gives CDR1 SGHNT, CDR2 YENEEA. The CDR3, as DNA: TGTGCCAGCAGCTCTACCCAGGGGAATACTGAAGCTTTCTTT. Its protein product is CASSSTQGNTEAFF.

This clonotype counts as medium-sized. The CDR3 sequence: CSANRYEQYF. The CDR3 bases are TGCAGTGCTAACCGTTACGAGCAGTACTTC. The V gene is TRBV20-1, the J gene TRBJ2-7, with no clear D. V shed 4 bases and J shed 4 bases, with 5 bases lying between them. The V gene's germline CDR1 is DFQATT and CDR2 SNEGSKA (reference sequence). The CDR3 consists of 10 residues.

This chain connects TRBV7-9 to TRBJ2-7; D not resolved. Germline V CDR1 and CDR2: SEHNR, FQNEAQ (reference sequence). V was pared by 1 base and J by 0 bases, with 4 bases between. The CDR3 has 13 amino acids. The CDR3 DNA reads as TGTGCCAGCAGCTTAGGCAACTCCTACGAGCAGTACTTC. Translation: CASSLGNSYEQYF.

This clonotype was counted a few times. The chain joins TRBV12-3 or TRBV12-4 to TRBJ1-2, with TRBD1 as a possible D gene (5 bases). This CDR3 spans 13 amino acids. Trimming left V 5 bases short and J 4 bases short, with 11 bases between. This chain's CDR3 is CASSRQQSYGYTF. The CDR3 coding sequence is TGTGCCAGCAGTAGACAGCAGTCCTATGGCTACACCTTC.

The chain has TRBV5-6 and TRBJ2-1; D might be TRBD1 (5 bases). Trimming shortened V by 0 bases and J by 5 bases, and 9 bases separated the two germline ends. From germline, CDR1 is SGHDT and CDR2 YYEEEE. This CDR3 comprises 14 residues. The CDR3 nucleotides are TGTGCCAGCAGCTTGGGCCGGACAAACAATGAGCAGTTCTTC. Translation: CASSLGRTNNEQFF.

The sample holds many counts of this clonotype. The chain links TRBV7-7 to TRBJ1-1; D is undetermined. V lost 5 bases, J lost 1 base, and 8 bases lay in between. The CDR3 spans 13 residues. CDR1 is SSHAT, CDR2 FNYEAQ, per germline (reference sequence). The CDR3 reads CASSRDSNTEAFF. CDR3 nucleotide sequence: TGTGCCAGCAGCCGAGACTCGAACACTGAAGCTTTCTTT.

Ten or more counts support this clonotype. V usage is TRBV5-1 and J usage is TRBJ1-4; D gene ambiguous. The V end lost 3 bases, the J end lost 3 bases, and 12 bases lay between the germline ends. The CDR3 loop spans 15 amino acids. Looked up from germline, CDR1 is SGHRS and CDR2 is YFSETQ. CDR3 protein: CASSSGGAANEKLFF. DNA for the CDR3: TGCGCCAGCAGCTCGGGAGGAGCTGCTAATGAAAAACTGTTTTTT.

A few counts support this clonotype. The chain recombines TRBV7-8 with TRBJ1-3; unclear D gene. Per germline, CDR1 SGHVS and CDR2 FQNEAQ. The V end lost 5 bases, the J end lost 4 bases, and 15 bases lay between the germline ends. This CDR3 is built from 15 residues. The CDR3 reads CASSPADLGGNTIYF. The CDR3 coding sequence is TGTGCCAGCAGCCCGGCTGACCTTGGGGGAAACACCATATATTTT.

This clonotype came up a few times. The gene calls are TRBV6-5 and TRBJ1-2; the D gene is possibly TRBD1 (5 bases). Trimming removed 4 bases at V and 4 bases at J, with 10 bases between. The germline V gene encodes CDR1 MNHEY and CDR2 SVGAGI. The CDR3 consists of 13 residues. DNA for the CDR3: TGTGCCAGCAGTTTGGGACGGTTCTATGGCTACACCTTC. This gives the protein CASSLGRFYGYTF.

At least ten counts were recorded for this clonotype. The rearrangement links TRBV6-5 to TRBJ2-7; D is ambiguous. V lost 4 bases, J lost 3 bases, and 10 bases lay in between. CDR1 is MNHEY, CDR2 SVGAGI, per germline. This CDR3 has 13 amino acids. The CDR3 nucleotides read TGTGCCAGCAGTTCCTACGACCACTACGAGCAGTACTTC. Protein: CASSSYDHYEQYF.

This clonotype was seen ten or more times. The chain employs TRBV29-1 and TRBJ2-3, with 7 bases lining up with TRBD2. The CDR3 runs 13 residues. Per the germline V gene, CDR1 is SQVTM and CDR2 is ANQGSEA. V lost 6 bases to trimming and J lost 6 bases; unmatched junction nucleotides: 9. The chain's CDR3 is CSVAGPLWDTQYF. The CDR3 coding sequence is TGCAGCGTAGCGGGGCCGCTTTGGGATACGCAGTATTTT.

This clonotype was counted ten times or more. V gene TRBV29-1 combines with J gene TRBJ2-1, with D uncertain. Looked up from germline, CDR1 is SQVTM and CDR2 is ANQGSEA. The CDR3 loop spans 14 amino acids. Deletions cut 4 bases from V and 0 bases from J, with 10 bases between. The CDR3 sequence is CSVGIDLSYNEQFF. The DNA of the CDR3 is TGCAGCGTTGGAATAGACCTCTCCTACAATGAGCAGTTCTTC.

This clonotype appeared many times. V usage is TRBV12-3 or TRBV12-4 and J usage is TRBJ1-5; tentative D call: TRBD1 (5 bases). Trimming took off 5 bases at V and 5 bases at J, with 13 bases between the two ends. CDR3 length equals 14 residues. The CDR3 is CASSPATGDQPQHF. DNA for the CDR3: TGTGCCAGCAGTCCGGCGACGGGGGATCAGCCCCAGCATTTT.

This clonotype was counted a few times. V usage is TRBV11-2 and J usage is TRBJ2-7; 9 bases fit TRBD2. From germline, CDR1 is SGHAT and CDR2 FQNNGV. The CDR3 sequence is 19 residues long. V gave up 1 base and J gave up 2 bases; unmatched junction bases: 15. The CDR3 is CASSLGVLSGGRDTYEQYF. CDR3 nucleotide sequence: TGTGCCAGCAGCTTAGGGGTTCTTAGCGGGGGCCGAGATACCTACGAGCAGTACTTC.

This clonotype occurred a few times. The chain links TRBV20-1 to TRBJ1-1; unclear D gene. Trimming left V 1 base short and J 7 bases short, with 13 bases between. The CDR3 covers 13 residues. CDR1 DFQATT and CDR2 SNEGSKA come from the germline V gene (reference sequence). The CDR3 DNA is TGCAGTGCTAGAGGACCCGGACTGATTGAAGCTTTCTTT. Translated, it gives CSARGPGLIEAFF.

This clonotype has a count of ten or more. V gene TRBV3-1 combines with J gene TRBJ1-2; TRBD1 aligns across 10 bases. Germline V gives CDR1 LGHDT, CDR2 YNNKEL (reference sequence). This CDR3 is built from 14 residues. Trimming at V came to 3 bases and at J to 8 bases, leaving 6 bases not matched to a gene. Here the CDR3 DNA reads TGTGCCAGCAGCCATGGGACAGGGGCCGCAGGCTACACCTTC. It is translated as CASSHGTGAAGYTF.

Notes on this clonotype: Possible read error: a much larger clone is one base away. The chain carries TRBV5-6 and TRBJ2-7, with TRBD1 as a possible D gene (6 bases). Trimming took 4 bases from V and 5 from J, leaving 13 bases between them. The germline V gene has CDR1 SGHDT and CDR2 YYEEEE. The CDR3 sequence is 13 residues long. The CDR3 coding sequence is TGTGCCAGCAGCGGGGACAAGGGCAACGAGCAGTACTTC. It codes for CASSGDKGNEQYF.

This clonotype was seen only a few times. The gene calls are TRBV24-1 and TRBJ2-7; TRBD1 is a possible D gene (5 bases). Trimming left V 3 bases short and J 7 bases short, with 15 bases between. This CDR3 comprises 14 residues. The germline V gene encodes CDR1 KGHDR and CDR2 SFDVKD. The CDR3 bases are TGTGCCACCAGTGATCCCGGACGGACAAGTGAGCAGTACTTC. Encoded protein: CATSDPGRTSEQYF.

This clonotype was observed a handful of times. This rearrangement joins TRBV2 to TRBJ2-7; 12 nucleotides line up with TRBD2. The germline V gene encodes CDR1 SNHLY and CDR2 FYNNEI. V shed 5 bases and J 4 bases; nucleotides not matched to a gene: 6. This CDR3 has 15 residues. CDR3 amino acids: CASSLTSGSGYEQYF. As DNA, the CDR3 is TGTGCCAGCAGTTTGACTAGCGGGAGTGGGTACGAGCAGTACTTC.

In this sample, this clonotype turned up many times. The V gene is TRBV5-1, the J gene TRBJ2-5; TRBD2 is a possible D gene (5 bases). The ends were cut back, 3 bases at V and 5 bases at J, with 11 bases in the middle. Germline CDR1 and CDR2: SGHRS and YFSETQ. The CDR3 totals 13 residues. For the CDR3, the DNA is TGCGCCAGCAGCTCTTCGTCGGGGGAGACCCAGTACTTC. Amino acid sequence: CASSSSSGETQYF.

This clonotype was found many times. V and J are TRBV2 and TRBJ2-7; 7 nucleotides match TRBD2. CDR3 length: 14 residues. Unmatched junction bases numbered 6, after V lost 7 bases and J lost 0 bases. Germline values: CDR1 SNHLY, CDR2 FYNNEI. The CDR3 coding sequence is TGTGCCAGCAAAGAGGCTAGCGGCTCCTACGAGCAGTACTTC. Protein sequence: CASKEASGSYEQYF.

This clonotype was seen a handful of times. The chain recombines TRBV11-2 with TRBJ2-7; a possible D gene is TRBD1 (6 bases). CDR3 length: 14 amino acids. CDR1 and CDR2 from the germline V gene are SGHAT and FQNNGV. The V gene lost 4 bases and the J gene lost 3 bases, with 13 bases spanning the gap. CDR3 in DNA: TGTGCCAGCAGCTCCTCGGGACAAAACTACGAGCAGTACTTC. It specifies CASSSSGQNYEQYF.

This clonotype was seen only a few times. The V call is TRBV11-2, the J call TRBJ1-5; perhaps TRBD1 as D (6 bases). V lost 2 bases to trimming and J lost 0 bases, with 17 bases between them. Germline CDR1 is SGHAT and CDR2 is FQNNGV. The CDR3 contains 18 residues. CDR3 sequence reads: CASSLWGRQVNSNQPQHF. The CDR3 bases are TGTGCCAGCAGCTTATGGGGCCGACAGGTTAATAGCAATCAGCCCCAGCATTTT.

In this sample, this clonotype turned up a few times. The DNA for the CDR3 is TGCAGTGCTCCAAGCAGGGGGGACTATGGCTACACCTTC. Translated: CSAPSRGDYGYTF. The chain recombines TRBV20-1 with TRBJ1-2, with 7 bases that match TRBD1. Trimming at V came to 5 bases and at J to 3 bases, leaving 6 bases not matched to a gene. The CDR3 covers 13 residues. Germline values: CDR1 DFQATT, CDR2 SNEGSKA (reference sequence).

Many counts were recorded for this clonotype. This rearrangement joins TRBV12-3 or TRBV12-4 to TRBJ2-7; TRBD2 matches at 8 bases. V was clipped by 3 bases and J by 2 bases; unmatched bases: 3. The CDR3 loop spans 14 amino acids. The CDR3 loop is CASSFRTSPYEQYF. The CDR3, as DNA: TGTGCCAGCAGTTTTCGGACTAGCCCCTACGAGCAGTACTTC.

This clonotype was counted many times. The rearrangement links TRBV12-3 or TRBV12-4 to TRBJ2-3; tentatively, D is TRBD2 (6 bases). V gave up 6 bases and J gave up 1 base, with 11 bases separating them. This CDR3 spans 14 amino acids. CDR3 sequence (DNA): TGTGCCAGCAGACCGGGACTCCGCACAGATACGCAGTATTTT. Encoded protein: CASRPGLRTDTQYF.

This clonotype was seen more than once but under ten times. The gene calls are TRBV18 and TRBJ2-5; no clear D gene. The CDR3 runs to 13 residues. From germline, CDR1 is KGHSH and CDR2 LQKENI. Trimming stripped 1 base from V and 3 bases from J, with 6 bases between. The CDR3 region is CASSPRAEETQYF. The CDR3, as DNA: TGTGCCAGCTCACCACGGGCCGAAGAGACCCAGTACTTC. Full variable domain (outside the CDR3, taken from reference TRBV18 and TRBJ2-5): NAGVMQNPRHLVRRRGQEARLRCSPMKGHSHVYWYRQLPEEGLKFMVYLQKENIIDESGMPKERFSAEFPKEGPSILRIQQVVRGDSAAYFCASSPRAEETQYFGPGTRLLVL.

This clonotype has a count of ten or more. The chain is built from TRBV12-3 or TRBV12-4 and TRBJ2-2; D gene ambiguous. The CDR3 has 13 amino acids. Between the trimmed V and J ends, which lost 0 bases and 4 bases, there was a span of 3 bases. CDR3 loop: CASSLAGTGELFF. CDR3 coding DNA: TGTGCCAGCAGTTTAGCGGGCACCGGGGAGCTGTTTTTT.